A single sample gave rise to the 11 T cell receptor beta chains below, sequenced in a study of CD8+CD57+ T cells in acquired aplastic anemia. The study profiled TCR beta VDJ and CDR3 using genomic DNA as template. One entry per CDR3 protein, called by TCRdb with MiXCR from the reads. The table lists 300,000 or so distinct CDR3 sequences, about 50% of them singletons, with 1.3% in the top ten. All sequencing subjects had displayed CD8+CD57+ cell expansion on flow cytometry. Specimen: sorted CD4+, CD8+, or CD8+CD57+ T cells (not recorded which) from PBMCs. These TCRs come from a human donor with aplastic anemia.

CDR3 region: CASSLRQGLTDTQYF. CDR3 DNA sequence: TGTGCCAGCAGCTTACGACAGGGTCTCACAGATACGCAGTATTTT. The genes are TRBV7-9 and TRBJ2-3, with 7 bases matching TRBD1. The junction had 4 bases not matched to a gene; V was cut back by 2 bases and J by 2 bases. Germline values: CDR1 SEHNR, CDR2 FQNEAQ (reference sequence). The CDR3 runs to 15 residues. Variable domain in full (rest from reference TRBV7-9 and TRBJ2-3): DTGVSQNPRHKITKRGQNVTFRCDPISEHNRLYWYRQTLGQGPEFLTYFQNEAQLEKSRLLSDRFSAERPKGSFSTLEIQRTEQGDSAMYLCASSLRQGLTDTQYFGPGTRLTVL.

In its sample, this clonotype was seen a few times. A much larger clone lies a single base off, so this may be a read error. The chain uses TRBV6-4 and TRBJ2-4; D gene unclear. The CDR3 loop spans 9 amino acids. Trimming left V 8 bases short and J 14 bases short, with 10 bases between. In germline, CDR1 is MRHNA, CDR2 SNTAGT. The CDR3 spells CASGPSEYF. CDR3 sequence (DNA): TGTGCCAGCGGTCCGAGTGAGTACTTC.

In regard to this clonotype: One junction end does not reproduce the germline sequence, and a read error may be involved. CDR3 coding DNA: TGCGCCAGCAGCTCGGACCTCTGCGACAATGAGCAGTCCTTC. Protein sequence: CASSSDLCDNEQSF. The chain links TRBV5-1 to TRBJ2-1; D ambiguous. CDR1 and CDR2 (germline): SGHRS, YFSETQ. This CDR3 has 14 residues.

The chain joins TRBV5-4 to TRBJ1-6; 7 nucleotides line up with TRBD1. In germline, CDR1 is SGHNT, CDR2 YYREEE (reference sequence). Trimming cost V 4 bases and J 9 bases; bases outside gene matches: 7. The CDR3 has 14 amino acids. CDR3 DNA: TGTGCCAGCAGCCTACAGGGGAGCGGTTCACCCCTCCACTTT. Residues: CASSLQGSGSPLHF.

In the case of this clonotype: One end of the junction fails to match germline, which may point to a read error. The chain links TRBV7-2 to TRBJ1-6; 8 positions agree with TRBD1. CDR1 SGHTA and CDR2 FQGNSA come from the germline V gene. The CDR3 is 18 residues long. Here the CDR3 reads CASSGWEDRASSYSPLDF. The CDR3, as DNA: TGTGCCAGCAGCGGGTGGGAGGACAGGGCTAGTAGCTACTCACCCCTCGACTTT.

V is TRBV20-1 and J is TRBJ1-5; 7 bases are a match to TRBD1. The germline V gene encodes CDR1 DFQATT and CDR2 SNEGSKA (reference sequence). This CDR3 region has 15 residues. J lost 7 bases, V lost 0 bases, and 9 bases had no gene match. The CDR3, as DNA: TGCAGTGCTAGAGATCCGGTGACAGGGAGACAGCCCCAGCATTTT. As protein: CSARDPVTGRQPQHF.

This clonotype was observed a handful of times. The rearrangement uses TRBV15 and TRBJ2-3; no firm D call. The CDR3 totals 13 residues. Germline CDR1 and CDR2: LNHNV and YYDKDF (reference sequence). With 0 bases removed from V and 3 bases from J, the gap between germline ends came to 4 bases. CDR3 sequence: CATSRDPTDTQYF. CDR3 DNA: TGTGCCACCAGCAGAGATCCGACAGATACGCAGTATTTT.

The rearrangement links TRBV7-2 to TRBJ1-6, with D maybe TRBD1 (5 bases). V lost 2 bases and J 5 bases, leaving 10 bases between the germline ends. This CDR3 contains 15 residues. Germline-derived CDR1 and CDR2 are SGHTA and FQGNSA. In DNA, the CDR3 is TGTGCCAGCAGCTTACCTCTAGGGGATAATTCACCCCTCCACTTT. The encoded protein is CASSLPLGDNSPLHF.

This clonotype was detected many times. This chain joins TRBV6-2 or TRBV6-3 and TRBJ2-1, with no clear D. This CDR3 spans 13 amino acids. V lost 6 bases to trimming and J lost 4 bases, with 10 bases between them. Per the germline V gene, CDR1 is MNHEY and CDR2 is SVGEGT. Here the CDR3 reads CASSPTVYNEQFF. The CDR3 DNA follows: TGTGCCAGCAGCCCCACTGTTTACAATGAGCAGTTCTTC.

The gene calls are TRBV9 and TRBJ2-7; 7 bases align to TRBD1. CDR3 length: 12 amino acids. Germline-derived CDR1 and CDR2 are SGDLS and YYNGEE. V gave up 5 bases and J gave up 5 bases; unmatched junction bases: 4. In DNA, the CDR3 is TGTGCCAGCAGGTCAGACAGGGACGAGCAGTACTTC. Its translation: CASRSDRDEQYF.

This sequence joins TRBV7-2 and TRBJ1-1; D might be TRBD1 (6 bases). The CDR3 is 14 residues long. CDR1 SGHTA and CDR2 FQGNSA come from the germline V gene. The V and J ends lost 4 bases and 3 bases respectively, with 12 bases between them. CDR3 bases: TGTGCCAGCAGCTCGGACAGTAGATACACTGAAGCTTTCTTT. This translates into CASSSDSRYTEAFF.